A selection of T cell receptor beta chains follows, all from one sample in a study of control samples from healthy donors and cancer patients. Assay used: immunoSEQ multiplex PCR; TCRdb lists only in-frame clones, some missing. In the table there are around 100,000 clones, around 88% of which are singletons. The sequencing sample was made of blood. The receptor source for this set is a man aged 30-40 years in good health. Each CDR3 is given with its conserved first and last residue. Fields, in order: J gene, clone size, D gene, V gene, CDR3 protein, CDR3 DNA. D genes are given only for firm matches. Clone size, where shown, is once, few, many, or a class for clones that have expanded.

>TRBJ1-1|-|-|TRBV11-3
CASSWGPPMNTEAFF
TGTGCCAGCAGCTGGGGGCCCCCTATGAACACTGAAGCTTTCTTT
>TRBJ2-1|-|-|TRBV7-3
CASSLDPRVRGNEQFF
TGTGCCAGCAGCTTAGATCCGCGGGTCAGGGGCAATGAGCAGTTCTTC
>TRBJ1-1|-|-|TRBV21-1
CASSKPDNTEAFF
TGTGCCAGCAGCAAACCGGATAACACTGAAGCTTTCTTT
>TRBJ2-7|-|TRBD1|TRBV2
CASSGGQGSEQYF
TGTGCCAGCAGTGGGGGACAGGGGAGCGAGCAGTACTTC
>TRBJ2-7|-|TRBD2|TRBV3-1/TRBV3-2
CASSVLAGAYEQYF
TGTGCCAGCAGTGTTTTAGCGGGAGCCTACGAGCAGTACTTC
>TRBJ1-6|few|TRBD1|TRBV15
CATSIRTGGGSPLHF
TGTGCCACCAGCATTCGGACAGGGGGCGGGTCACCCCTCCACTTT
>TRBJ2-7|once|-|TRBV5-6
CASSLVSGTYEQYF
TGTGCCAGCAGCTTGGTTAGCGGAACCTACGAGCAGTACTTC
>TRBJ2-7|once|TRBD1|TRBV6-1
CASSESGQGTYEQYF
TGTGCCAGCAGTGAATCGGGACAGGGAACCTACGAGCAGTACTTC
>TRBJ2-7|-|-|TRBV4-2
CASSQGTTLGVPYEQYF
TGTGCCAGCAGCCAAGGGACTACCTTGGGTGTCCCCTACGAGCAGTACTTC
>TRBJ2-5|-|-|TRBV7-2
CASSLSELQETQYF
TGTGCCAGCAGCTTGTCAGAACTCCAAGAGACCCAGTACTTC
>TRBJ2-7|few|TRBD2|TRBV11-3
CASSSRLAGREAGEQYF
TGTGCCAGCAGCTCCAGGCTAGCGGGGCGGGAAGCGGGGGAGCAGTACTTC
>TRBJ1-4|once|TRBD1|TRBV5-1
CASSSQDRNEKLFF
TGCGCCAGCAGCTCCCAGGACAGGAATGAAAAACTGTTTTTT
>TRBJ2-1|-|-|TRBV7-2
CATGASDRVGGTYNEQFF
TGTGCCACCGGAGCTTCGGATCGGGTAGGGGGTACCTACAATGAGCAGTTCTTC
>TRBJ2-7|-|-|TRBV27
CASSFSTSREQYF
TGTGCCAGCAGTTTTAGCACGTCACGCGAGCAGTACTTC
>TRBJ2-1|-|-|TRBV14
CASSQEYPRTMLLF
TGTGCCAGCAGCCAAGAGTATCCGCGTACCATGCTGCTCTTC
>TRBJ1-1|-|-|TRBV11-3
CASSLYTEAFF
TGTGCCAGCAGCCTCTACACTGAAGCTTTCTTT
>TRBJ2-1|-|-|TRBV4-1
CASSQEIPQKRIF
TGCGCCAGCAGCCAAGAAATCCCCCAGAAAAGGATCTTC
>TRBJ1-3|-|-|TRBV18
CASSPASTGNTIYF
TGTGCCAGCTCACCCGCCAGTACTGGAAACACCATATATTTT
>TRBJ2-7|-|TRBD1|TRBV13
CASTPLPGQVTYEQYF
TGTGCCAGCACCCCGCTCCCGGGACAGGTCACCTACGAGCAGTACTTC
>TRBJ2-1|-|TRBD2|TRBV2
CASGGLAKELNEQFF
TGTGCCAGCGGGGGACTAGCGAAAGAATTGAATGAGCAGTTCTTC
>TRBJ2-1|-|-|TRBV5-4
CASSLGGGHEQFF
TGTGCCAGCAGCTTGGGAGGGGGACATGAGCAGTTCTTC
>TRBJ1-1|-|-|TRBV11-2
CASSLSGAQTEAFF
TGTGCCAGCAGCCTTTCGGGGGCCCAGACTGAAGCTTTCTTT
>TRBJ2-6|once|TRBD1|TRBV6-4
CASSARQGAGANVLTF
TGTGCCAGCAGTGCCCGACAGGGGGCTGGGGCCAACGTCCTGACTTTC
>TRBJ2-3|once|-|TRBV7-3
CASTGTDTQYF
TGTGCCAGCACAGGCACAGATACGCAGTATTTT
>TRBJ2-3|few|-|TRBV5-1
CASSLALEGTDTQYF
TGCGCCAGCAGCTTGGCCTTGGAGGGAACAGATACGCAGTATTTT
>TRBJ2-5|-|-|TRBV18
CASSPPNQETQYF
TGTGCCAGCTCACCACCTAATCAAGAGACCCAGTACTTC
>TRBJ2-1|-|TRBD2|TRBV6-1
CASSEVFGTSGSAEFF
TGTGCCAGCAGTGAAGTTTTTGGGACTAGCGGGTCTGCAGAGTTCTTC
>TRBJ2-3|-|TRBD1|TRBV6-2/TRBV6-3
CASSYSTGSTDTQYF
TGTGCCAGCAGTTACTCGACAGGGAGCACAGATACGCAGTATTTT
>TRBJ2-1|-|-|TRBV7-3
CASSLGTVNEQFF
TGTGCCAGCAGCTTAGGCACTGTCAATGAGCAGTTCTTC
>TRBJ1-1|-|-|TRBV7-2
CASSSLGMIRSEAFF
TGTGCCAGCAGCTCTTTAGGGATGATAAGGTCTGAAGCTTTCTTT
>TRBJ2-3|-|TRBD2|TRBV5-1
CASSILAGEGTDTQYF
TGCGCCAGCAGCATCCTAGCGGGAGAGGGTACAGATACGCAGTATTTT
>TRBJ2-1|-|-|TRBV19
CATRRQGYNEQFF
TGTGCCACCCGCCGGCAGGGCTACAATGAGCAGTTCTTC
>TRBJ2-4|-|TRBD2|TRBV14
CASSQDGGLAGVDLAKNIQYF
TGTGCCAGCAGCCAAGATGGGGGACTAGCGGGAGTCGATCTAGCCAAAAACATTCAGTACTTC
>TRBJ2-3|-|TRBD2|TRBV30
CACSSGSTDTQYF
TGTGCCTGCTCTAGCGGATCCACAGATACGCAGTATTTT
>TRBJ2-2|-|-|TRBV19
CASKGGIRELFF
TGTGCCAGTAAGGGGGGGATCCGGGAGCTGTTTTTT
>TRBJ2-1|-|-|TRBV7-9
CASSLGLHRSYNEQFF
TGTGCCAGCAGCTTAGGCCTTCACCGCTCCTACAATGAGCAGTTCTTC
>TRBJ2-7|once|-|TRBV9
CASSPQSGTAYEQYF
TGTGCCAGCAGCCCACAATCCGGGACGGCCTACGAGCAGTACTTC
>TRBJ2-2|-|TRBD2|TRBV28
CATMWASGRTLHTGELFF
TGTGCCACCATGTGGGCTAGCGGGAGGACCCTTCACACCGGGGAGCTGTTTTTT
>TRBJ1-3|-|-|TRBV5-1
CASSLAPSRGSGNTIYF
TGCGCCAGCAGCTTGGCTCCCTCCAGGGGCTCTGGAAACACCATATATTTT
>TRBJ2-7|-|-|TRBV7-2
CASSCPNEQYF
TGTGCCAGCAGCTGCCCCAACGAGCAGTACTTC
>TRBJ2-3|-|TRBD1|TRBV11-2
CASSLGEGGHYTDTQYF
TGTGCCAGCAGCTTAGGGGAAGGGGGCCACTACACAGATACGCAGTATTTT
>TRBJ1-2|-|-|TRBV11-2
CASSFTIQDYGYTF
TGTGCCAGCAGCTTCACCATCCAAGATTATGGCTACACCTTC
>TRBJ2-2|-|TRBD2|TRBV18
CASSLLAGGLLNTGELFF
TGTGCCAGCTCACTACTAGCGGGAGGGCTCTTGAACACCGGGGAGCTGTTTTTT
>TRBJ1-5|-|-|TRBV5-1
CASSLGISRDSNQPQHF
TGCGCCAGCAGCTTGGGAATTTCACGAGATAGCAATCAGCCCCAGCATTTT
>TRBJ1-1|-|TRBD1|TRBV13
CASSSQGDTEAFF
TGTGCCAGCAGCTCACAGGGGGACACTGAAGCTTTCTTT
>TRBJ1-2|once|-|TRBV14
CASSQGRGSNYGYTF
TGTGCCAGCAGCCAAGGTCGGGGTTCTAACTATGGCTACACCTTC